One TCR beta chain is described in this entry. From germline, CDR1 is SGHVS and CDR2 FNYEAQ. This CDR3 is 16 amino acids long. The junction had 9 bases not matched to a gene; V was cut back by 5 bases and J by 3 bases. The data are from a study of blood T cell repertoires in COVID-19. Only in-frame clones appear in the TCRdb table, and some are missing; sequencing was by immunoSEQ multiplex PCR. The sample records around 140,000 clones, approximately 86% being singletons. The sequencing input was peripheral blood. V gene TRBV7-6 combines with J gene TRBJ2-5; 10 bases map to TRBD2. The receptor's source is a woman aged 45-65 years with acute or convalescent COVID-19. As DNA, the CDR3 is TGTGCCAGCAGCCGCGGGATAGCGGGGGGAAAAGAGACCCAGTACTTC. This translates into CASSRGIAGGKETQYF.